Listed here is a single T cell receptor (beta chain). The antigen is undetermined. The sample is drawn from a study of a mutant IDH1 vaccine in newly diagnosed glioma. Study-wide context: At weeks 1, 3, 5, 7, 11, 15, 19 and 23, patients received a vaccination, eight in all.

This sample's time point: week 11, during vaccination. Every vaccination contained 300 ug of the mutant IDH1 20-mer peptide and was paired with topical imiquimod. Germline V gene data show CDR1 as MNHEY and CDR2 as SMNVEV (reference sequence). V gave up 2 bases and J gave up 5 bases, with 16 bases separating them. CDR3 size: 15 residues. Method: immunoSEQ multiplex PCR; TCRdb's copy keeps in-frame clones and lacks some. Here the sample spans roughly 60,000 clones, approximately 80% being singletons. The chain recombines TRBV27 with TRBJ2-7; tentatively, D is TRBD1 (5 bases). This TCR was sampled from a young man with glioma. Sample: PBMCs, taken from a glioma patient whose treatment included an IDH1 peptide vaccine. CDR3: CASSLVRSVRDEQYF. CDR3 nucleotide sequence: TGTGCCAGCAGTTTAGTGAGGTCTGTCAGGGACGAGCAGTACTTC.